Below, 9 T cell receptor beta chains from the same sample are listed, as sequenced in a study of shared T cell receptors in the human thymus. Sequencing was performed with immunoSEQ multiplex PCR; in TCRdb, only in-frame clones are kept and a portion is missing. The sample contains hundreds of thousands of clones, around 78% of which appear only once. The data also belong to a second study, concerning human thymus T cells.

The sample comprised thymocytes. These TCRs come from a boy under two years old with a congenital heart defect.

This CDR3 is CASSQHRGTLEQYF. CDR3 in DNA: TGTGCCAGCAGCCAACACAGGGGCACCCTCGAGCAGTACTTC. The rearrangement links TRBV14 to TRBJ2-7; 7 bases match TRBD1. This CDR3 region has 14 residues. Germline V gives CDR1 SGHDN, CDR2 FVKESK. With 2 bases clipped from V and 6 bases from J, the junction kept 7 bases outside the gene matches.

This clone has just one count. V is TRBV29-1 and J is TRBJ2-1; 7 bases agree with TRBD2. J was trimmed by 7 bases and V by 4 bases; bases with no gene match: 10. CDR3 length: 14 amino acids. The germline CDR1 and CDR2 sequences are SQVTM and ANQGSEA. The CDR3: CSVGRRESKNEQFF. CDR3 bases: TGCAGCGTTGGAAGGCGGGAGTCGAAGAATGAGCAGTTCTTC.

The CDR3 spells CASNSGGRTEAFF. For the CDR3, the DNA is TGTGCCAGCAACTCGGGCGGGCGGACTGAAGCTTTCTTT. J is TRBJ1-1 and V is TRBV28, with D unresolved. The CDR3 contains 13 residues. Germline V gives CDR1 MDHEN, CDR2 SYDVKM. V was shortened by 7 bases and J by 5 bases, with 14 bases between the two germline ends.

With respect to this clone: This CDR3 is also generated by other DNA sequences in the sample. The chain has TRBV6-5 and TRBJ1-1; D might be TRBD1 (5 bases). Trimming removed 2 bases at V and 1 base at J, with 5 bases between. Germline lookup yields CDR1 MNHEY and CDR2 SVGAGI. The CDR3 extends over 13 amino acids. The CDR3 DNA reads TGTGCCAGCAGTTACGGACAGAACACTGAAGCTTTCTTT. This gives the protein CASSYGQNTEAFF.

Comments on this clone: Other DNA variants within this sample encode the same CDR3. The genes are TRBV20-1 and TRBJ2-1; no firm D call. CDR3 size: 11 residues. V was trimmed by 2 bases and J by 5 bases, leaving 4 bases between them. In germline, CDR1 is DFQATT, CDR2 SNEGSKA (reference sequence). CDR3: CSARPDNEQFF. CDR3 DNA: TGCAGTGCTAGACCCGACAATGAGCAGTTCTTC.

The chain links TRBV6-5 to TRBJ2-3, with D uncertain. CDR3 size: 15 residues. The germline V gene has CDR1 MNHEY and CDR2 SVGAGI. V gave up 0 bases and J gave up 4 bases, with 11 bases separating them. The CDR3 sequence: CASSYSRWPSDTQYF. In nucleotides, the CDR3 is TGTGCCAGCAGTTACTCGAGGTGGCCGTCAGATACGCAGTATTTT.

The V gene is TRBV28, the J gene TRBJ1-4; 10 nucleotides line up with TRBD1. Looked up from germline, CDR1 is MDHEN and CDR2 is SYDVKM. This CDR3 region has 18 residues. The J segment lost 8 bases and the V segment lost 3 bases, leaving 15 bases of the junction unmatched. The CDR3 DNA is TGTGCCAGCAGTTTTCCCCATCCGGGACAGGGGAGGGTAGAAAAACTGTTTTTT. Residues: CASSFPHPGQGRVEKLFF.

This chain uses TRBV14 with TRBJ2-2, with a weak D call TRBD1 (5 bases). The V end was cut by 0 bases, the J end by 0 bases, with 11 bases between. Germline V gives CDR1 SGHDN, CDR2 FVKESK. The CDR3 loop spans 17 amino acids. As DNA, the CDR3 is TGTGCCAGCAGCCAAGACGTAGAACAGGCGAACACCGGGGAGCTGTTTTTT. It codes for CASSQDVEQANTGELFF. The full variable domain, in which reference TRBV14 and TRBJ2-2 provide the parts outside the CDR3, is EAGVTQFPSHSVIEKGQTVTLRCDPISGHDNLYWYRRVMGKEIKFLLHFVKESKQDESGMPNNRFLAERTGGTYSTLKVQPAELEDSGVYFCASSQDVEQANTGELFFGEGSRLTVL.

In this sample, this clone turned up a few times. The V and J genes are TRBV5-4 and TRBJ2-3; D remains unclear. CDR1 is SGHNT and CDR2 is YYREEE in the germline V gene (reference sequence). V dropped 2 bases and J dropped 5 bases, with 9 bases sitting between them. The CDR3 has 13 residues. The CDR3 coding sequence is TGTGCCAGCAGCTTTGAACCCGGAGATACGCAGTATTTT. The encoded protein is CASSFEPGDTQYF.